Reported below is one T cell receptor (beta chain). The antigen is undetermined. This CDR3 is also generated by other DNA sequences in the sample. Generated by immunoSEQ multiplex PCR, the TCRdb table keeps only in-frame clones and is missing some. The sample carries about 350,000 clones, around 90% recorded once. In germline, CDR1 is SGHNT, CDR2 YYREEE (reference sequence). This CDR3 has 13 residues. The V segment lost 1 base and the J segment 4 bases; nucleotides outside the gene matches: 1. The sample originates from a study of Ad26.COV2.S vaccination and SARS-CoV-2 variants. Overall study findings and caveats: People who got the vaccine or the placebo had similar non-spike TCR breadth. Relative to placebo recipients, vaccine recipients exhibited elevated spike-specific TCR breadth. Substantial breadth was reported for post-vaccination spike-specific CD8+ and CD4+ T cells.

This chain links TRBV5-4 with TRBJ2-5, with TRBD1 matching over 7 bases. This sample comprised peripheral blood, obtained after recovery from COVID-19. The sequence derives from a human donor who had recovered from COVID-19. The CDR3 loop reads CASSLRGLETQYF. The DNA for the CDR3 is TGTGCCAGCAGCTTGAGGGGGCTAGAGACCCAGTACTTC.